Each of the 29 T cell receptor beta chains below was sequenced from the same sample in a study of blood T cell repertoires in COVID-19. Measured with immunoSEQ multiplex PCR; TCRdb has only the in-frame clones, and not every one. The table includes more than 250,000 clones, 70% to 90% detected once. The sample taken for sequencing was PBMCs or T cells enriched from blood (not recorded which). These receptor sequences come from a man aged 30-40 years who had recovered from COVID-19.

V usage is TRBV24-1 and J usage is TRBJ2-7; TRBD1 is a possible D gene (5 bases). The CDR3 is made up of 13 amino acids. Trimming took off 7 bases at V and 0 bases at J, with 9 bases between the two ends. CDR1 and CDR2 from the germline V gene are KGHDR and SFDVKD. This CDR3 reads CATRDRSSYEQYF. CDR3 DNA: TGTGCCACCAGAGACAGAAGCTCCTACGAGCAGTACTTC.

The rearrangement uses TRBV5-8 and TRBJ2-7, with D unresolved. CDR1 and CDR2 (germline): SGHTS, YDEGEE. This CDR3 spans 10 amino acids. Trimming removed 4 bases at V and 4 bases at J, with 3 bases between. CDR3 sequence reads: CASSQYEQYF. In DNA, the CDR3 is TGTGCCAGCAGCCAATACGAGCAGTACTTC.

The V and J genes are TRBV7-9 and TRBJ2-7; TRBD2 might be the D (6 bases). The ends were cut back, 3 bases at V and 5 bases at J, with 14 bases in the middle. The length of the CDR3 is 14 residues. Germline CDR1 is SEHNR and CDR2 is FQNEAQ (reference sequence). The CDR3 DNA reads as TGTGCCAGCAGCTTGGGGGGAGATGTCGACGAGCAGTACTTC. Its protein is CASSLGGDVDEQYF.

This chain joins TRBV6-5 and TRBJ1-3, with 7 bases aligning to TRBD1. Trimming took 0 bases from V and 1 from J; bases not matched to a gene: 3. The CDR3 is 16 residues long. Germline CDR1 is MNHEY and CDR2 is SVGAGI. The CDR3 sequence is CASSYSQGTSGNTIYF. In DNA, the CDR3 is TGTGCCAGCAGTTACTCACAGGGGACTTCTGGAAACACCATATATTTT.

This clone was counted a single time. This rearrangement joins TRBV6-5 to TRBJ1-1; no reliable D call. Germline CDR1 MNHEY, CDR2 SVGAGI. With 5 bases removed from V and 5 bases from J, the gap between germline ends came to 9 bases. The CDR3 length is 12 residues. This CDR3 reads CASSKRGTEAFF. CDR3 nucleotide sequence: TGTGCCAGCAGTAAGAGAGGAACTGAAGCTTTCTTT.

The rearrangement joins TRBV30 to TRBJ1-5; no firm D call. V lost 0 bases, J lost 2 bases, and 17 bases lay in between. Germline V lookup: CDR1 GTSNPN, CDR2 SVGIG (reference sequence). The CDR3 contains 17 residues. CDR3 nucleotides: TGTGCCTGGAGTGTACACGGTGGGAGAGTTGGCAATCAGCCCCAGCATTTT. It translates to CAWSVHGGRVGNQPQHF.

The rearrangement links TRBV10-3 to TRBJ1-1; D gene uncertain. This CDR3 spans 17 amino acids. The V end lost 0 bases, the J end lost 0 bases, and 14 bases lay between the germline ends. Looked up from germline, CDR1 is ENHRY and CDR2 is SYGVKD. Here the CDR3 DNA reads TGTGCCATCAGTGAGTCGGAGATAGCTTTCCTGAACACTGAAGCTTTCTTT. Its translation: CAISESEIAFLNTEAFF.

CDR3 amino acids: CASSYSGSNEKLFF. CDR3 in DNA: TGTGCCAGCAGTTACTCGGGCAGTAATGAAAAACTGTTTTTT. This chain joins TRBV6-5 and TRBJ1-4, with unresolved D. Trimming shortened V by 0 bases and J by 4 bases, and 6 bases separated the two germline ends. There are 14 residues in the CDR3. Germline V gene data show CDR1 as MNHEY and CDR2 as SVGAGI.

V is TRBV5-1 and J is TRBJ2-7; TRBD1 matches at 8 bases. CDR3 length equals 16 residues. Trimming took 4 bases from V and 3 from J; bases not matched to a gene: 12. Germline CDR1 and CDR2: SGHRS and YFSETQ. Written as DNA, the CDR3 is TGCGCCAGCAGCACAGGACAGGGAGGTTCCGGCTACGAGCAGTACTTC. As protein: CASSTGQGGSGYEQYF.

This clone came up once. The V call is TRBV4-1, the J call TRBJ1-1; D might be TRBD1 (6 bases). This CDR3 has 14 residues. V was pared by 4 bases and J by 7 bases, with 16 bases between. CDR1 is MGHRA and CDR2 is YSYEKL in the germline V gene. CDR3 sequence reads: CASSRRDINGEAFF. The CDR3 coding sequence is TGCGCCAGCAGCCGACGGGACATTAATGGTGAAGCTTTCTTT.

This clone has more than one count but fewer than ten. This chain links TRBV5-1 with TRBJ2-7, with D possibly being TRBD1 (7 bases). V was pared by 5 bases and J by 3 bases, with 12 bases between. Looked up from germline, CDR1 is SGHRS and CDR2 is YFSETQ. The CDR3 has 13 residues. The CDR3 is CASRRDSNYEQYF. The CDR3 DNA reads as TGCGCCAGCAGGCGGGACAGCAACTACGAGCAGTACTTC.

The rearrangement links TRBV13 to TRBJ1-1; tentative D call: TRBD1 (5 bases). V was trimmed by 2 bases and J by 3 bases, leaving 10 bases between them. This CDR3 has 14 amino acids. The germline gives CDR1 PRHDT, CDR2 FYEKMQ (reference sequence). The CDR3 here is CASSLKGEDTEAFF. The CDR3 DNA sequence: TGTGCCAGCAGCTTAAAAGGGGAGGACACTGAAGCTTTCTTT.

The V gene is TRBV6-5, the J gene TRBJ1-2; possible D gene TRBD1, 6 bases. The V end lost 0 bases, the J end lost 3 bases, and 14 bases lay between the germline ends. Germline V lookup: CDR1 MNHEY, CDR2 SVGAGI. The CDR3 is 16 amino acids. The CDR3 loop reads CASSYSGGGEDYGYTF. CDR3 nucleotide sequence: TGTGCCAGCAGTTACTCGGGCGGGGGCGAAGACTATGGCTACACCTTC.

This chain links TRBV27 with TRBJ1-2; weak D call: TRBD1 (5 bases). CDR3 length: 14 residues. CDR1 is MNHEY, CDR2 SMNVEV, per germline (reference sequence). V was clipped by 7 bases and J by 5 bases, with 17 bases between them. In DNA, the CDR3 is TGTGCCAGCACCCCCGCGGGAGGGGTATATGGCTACACCTTC. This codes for CASTPAGGVYGYTF.

The CDR3 nucleotides read TGTGCCACCACCCCCGTATTGGGGGCAAGGAACACTGAAGCTTTCTTT. This encodes CATTPVLGARNTEAFF. The chain has TRBV3-1 (or the pseudogene TRBV3-2) and TRBJ1-1, with a tentative D call TRBD1 (6 bases). Germline CDR1 and CDR2: LGHDT and YNNKEL (reference sequence). The CDR3 has 16 amino acids. V lost 10 bases and J 1 base, leaving 22 bases between the germline ends.

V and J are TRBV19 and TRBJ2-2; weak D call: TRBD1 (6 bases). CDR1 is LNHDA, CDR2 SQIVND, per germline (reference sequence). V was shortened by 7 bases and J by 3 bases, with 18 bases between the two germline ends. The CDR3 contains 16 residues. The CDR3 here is CASNENSGVYTGELFF. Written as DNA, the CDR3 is TGTGCCAGTAACGAAAATTCAGGGGTCTACACCGGGGAGCTGTTTTTT.

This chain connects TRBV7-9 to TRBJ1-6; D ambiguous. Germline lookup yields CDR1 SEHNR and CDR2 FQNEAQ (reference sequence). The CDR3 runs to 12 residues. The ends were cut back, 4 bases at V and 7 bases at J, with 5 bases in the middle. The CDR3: CASSSSNSPLHF. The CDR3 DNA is TGTGCCAGCAGCTCCTCCAATTCACCCCTCCACTTT. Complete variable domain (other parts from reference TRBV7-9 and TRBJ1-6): DTGVSQNPRHKITKRGQNVTFRCDPISEHNRLYWYRQTLGQGPEFLTYFQNEAQLEKSRLLSDRFSAERPKGSFSTLEIQRTEQGDSAMYLCASSSSNSPLHFGNGTRLTVT.

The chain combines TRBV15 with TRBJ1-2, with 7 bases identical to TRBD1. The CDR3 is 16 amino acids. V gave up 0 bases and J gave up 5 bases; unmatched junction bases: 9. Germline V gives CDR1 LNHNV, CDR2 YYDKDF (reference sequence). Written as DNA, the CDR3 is TGTGCCACCAGCAGAGATCTAGGACAGGAATTATATGGCTACACCTTC. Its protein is CATSRDLGQELYGYTF.

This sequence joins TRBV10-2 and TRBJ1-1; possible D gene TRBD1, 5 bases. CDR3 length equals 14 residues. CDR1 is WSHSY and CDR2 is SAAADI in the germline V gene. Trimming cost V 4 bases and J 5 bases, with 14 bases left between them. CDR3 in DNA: TGCGCCAGCAGTGTTTTTGGGGGAGGAACTGAAGCTTTCTTT. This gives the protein CASSVFGGGTEAFF.

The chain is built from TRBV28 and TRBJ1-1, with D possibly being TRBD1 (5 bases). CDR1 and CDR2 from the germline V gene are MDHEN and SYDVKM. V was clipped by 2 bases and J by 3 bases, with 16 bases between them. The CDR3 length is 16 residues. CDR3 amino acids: CASSLAGVLGDTEAFF. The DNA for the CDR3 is TGTGCCAGCAGTTTAGCGGGGGTACTTGGGGACACTGAAGCTTTCTTT.

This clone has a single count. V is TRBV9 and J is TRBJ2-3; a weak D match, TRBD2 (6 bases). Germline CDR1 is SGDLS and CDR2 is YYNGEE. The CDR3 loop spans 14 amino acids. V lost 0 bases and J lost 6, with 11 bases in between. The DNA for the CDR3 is TGTGCCAGCAGCGTAGCCCCAGGGAGGGATACGCAGTATTTT. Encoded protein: CASSVAPGRDTQYF.

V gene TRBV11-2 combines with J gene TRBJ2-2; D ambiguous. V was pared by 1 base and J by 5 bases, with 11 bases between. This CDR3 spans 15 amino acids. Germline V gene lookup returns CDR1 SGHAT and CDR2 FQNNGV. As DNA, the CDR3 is TGTGCCAGCAGCTTAGGGGCAGGATTAACCGGGGAGCTGTTTTTT. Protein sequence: CASSLGAGLTGELFF.

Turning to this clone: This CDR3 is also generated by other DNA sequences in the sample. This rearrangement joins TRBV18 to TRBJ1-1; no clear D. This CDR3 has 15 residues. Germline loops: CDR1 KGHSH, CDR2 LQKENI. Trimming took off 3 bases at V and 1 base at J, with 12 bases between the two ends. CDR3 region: CASSPPGRGNTEAFF. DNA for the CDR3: TGTGCCAGCTCACCGCCCGGGAGAGGGAACACTGAAGCTTTCTTT. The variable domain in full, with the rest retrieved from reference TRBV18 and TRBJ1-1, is NAGVMQNPRHLVRRRGQEARLRCSPMKGHSHVYWYRQLPEEGLKFMVYLQKENIIDESGMPKERFSAEFPKEGPSILRIQQVVRGDSAAYFCASSPPGRGNTEAFFGQGTRLTVV.

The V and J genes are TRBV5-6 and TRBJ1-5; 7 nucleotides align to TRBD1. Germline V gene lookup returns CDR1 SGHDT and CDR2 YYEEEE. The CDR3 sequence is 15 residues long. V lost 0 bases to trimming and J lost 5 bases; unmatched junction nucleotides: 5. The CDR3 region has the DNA TGTGCCAGCAGCTTGGGTGTTACAGGGGATCAGCCCCAGCATTTT. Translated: CASSLGVTGDQPQHF.

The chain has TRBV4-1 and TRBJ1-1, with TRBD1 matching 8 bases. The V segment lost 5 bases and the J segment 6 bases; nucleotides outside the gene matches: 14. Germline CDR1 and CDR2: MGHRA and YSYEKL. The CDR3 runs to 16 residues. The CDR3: CASSFRQAGGLAEAFF. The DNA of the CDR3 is TGCGCCAGCAGCTTTCGGCAGGCAGGGGGCTTAGCTGAAGCTTTCTTT.

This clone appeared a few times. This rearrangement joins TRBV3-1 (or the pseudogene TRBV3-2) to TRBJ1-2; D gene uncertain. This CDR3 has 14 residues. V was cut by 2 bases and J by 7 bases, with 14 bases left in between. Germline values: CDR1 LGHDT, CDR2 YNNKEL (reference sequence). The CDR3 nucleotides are TGTGCCAGCAGCCAAAACTATGAAACGAGTGGCTACACCTTC. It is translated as CASSQNYETSGYTF.

The CDR3 region has the DNA TGTGCCAGCAGCACCGACCCGGGAGGGAACACTGAAGCTTTCTTT. Protein: CASSTDPGGNTEAFF. The chain combines TRBV5-4 with TRBJ1-1; D gene ambiguous. CDR1 is SGHNT and CDR2 is YYREEE in the germline V gene (reference sequence). V lost 4 bases and J lost 1, with 14 bases in between. The CDR3 has 15 residues. Using reference TRBV5-4 and TRBJ1-1 for the parts outside the CDR3, the full variable domain is ETGVTQSPTHLIKTRGQQVTLRCSSQSGHNTVSWYQQALGQGPQFIFQYYREEENGRGNFPPRFSGLQFPNYSSELNVNALELDDSALYLCASSTDPGGNTEAFFGQGTRLTVV.

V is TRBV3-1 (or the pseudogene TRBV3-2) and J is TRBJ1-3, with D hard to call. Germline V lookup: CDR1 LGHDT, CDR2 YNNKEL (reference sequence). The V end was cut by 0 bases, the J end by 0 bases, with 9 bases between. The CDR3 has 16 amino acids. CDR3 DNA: TGTGCCAGCAGCCAAGAGGTACTTCGCTCTGGAAACACCATATATTTT. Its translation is CASSQEVLRSGNTIYF.

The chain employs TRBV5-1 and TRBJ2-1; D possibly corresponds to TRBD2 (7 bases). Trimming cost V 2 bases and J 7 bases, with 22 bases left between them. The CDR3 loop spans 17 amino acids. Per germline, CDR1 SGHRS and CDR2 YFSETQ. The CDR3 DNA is TGCGCCAGCAGCTTTTCGGGGGGCACAACCGTCAGGAATGAGCAGTTCTTC. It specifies CASSFSGGTTVRNEQFF.